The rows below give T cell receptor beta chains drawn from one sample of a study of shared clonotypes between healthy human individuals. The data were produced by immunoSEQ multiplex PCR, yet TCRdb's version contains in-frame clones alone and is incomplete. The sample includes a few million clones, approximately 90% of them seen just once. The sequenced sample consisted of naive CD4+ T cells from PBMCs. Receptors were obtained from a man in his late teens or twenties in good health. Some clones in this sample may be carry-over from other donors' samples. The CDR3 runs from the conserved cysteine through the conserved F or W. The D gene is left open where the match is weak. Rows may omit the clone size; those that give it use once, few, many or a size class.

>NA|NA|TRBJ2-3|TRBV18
TGTGCCAGCTCACCGGGAAGGGGTGCAGATACGCAGTATTTT
CASSPGRGADTQYF
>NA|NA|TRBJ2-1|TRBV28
TGTGCCAGCAGTGGATCCTACAATGAGCAGTTCTTC
CASSGSYNEQFF
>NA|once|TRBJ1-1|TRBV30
TGTGCCTGGACCCCAGGGGTGTTGAACACTGAAGCTTTCTTT
CAWTPGVLNTEAFF
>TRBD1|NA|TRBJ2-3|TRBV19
TGTGCCAGTATTCCCCGGGACAGGGGGACAGCAGATACGCAGTATTTT
CASIPRDRGTADTQYF
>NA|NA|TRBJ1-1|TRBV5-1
TGCGCCAGCAGTAGGGAGGTGAACACTGAAGCTTTCTTT
CASSREVNTEAFF
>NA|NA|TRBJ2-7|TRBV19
TGTGCCAGTAGCACGAAATCAGGGTCCTCCTACGAGCAGTACTTC
CASSTKSGSSYEQYF
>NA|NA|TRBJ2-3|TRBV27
TGTGCCAGCAGTCCCCGGGTAGCCCAGGTTGGGGGGAGCACAGATACGCAGTATTTT
CASSPRVAQVGGSTDTQYF
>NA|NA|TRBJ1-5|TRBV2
TGTGCCAGCAGTTCGAGCCTGCTGAATCAGCCCCAGCATTTT
CASSSSLLNQPQHF
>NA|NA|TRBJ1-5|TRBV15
TGTGCCACCAGCAGTAGCAATCAGCCCCAGCATTTT
CATSSSNQPQHF
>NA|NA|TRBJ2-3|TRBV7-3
TGTGCCAGCAGCTTAACAGGGTTGAGCACAGATACGCAGTATTTT
CASSLTGLSTDTQYF
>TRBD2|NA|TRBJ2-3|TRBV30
TGTGCCTGGAGACTAGCGGGAGGGGTAGATACGCAGTATTTT
CAWRLAGGVDTQYF
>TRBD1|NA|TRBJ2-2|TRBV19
TGTGCCAGTAGTGGCCGACAGGGGTCCGTTGGGGAGCTGTTTTTT
CASSGRQGSVGELFF
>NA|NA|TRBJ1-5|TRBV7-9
TGTGCCAGCAGCGGAGAAGTCTTTCAGCCCCAGCATTTT
CASSGEVFQPQHF
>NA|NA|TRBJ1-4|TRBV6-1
TGTGCCAGCAGTGAAGCCCATCAGGGCGGGAGTGAAAAACTGTTTTTT
CASSEAHQGGSEKLFF
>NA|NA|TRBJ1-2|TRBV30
TGTGCCTCAACCCTATGGACAGGCTACACCTTC
CASTLWTGYTF
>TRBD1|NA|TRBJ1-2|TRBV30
TGTGCCTGGAGTGCCGGGACAGGGGGCTATGGCTACACCTTC
CAWSAGTGGYGYTF
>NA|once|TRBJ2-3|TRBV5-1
TGCGCCAGCAGCCGGGCGTCGTACGCCCCGGGAAGCACAGATACGCAGTATTTT
CASSRASYAPGSTDTQYF